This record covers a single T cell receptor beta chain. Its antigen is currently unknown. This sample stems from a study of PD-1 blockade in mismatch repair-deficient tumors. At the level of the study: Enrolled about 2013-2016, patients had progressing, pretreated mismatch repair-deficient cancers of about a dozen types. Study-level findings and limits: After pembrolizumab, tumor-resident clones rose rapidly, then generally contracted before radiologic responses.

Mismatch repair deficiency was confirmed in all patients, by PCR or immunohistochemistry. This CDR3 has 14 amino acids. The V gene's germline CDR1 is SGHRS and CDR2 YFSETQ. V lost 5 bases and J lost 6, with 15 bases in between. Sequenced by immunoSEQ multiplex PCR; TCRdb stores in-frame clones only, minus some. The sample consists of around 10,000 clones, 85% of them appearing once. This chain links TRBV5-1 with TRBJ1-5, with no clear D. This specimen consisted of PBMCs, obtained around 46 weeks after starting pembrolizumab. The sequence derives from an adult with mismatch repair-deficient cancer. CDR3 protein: CASSAAGGSQPQHF. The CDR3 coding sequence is TGCGCCAGCAGTGCTGCAGGCGGGAGTCAGCCCCAGCATTTT.